This entry lists 22 T cell receptor beta chains sequenced from one sample in a study of cytomegalovirus exposure and HLA in healthy donors. It was with 60 Vbeta and 13 Jbeta primers that the PCR ran. Profiling relied on immunoSEQ multiplex PCR, and the TCRdb table lists in-frame clones only, not all of them. The table records fewer than 200,000 clones, around nine tenths of them present only once. Sample: PBMCs. These receptors all stem from a woman aged 30 to 39 in good health and CMV-seronegative.

This clone was counted only a few times. This rearrangement joins TRBV6-5 to TRBJ1-5; tentatively, D is TRBD1 (5 bases). The CDR3 runs 13 residues. Germline CDR1 is MNHEY and CDR2 is SVGAGI. Trimming pared 5 bases from V and 6 bases from J, leaving 11 bases between. CDR3 region: CASSLTGGQPQHF. The CDR3 region has the DNA TGTGCCAGCAGTCTCACCGGGGGTCAGCCCCAGCATTTT.

V gene TRBV28 combines with J gene TRBJ2-7; the match to TRBD2 covers 11 bases. The germline V gene has CDR1 MDHEN and CDR2 SYDVKM. This CDR3 contains 18 residues. V lost 3 bases, J lost 0 bases, and 10 bases stayed unmatched. The CDR3 bases are TGTGCCAGCAGTTTGGCTAGCGGGAGGTTATCGGGCTCCTACGAGCAGTACTTC. Translated, it gives CASSLASGRLSGSYEQYF.

CDR3 amino acids: CASSKGGDLLEQYF. CDR3 nucleotides: TGTGCCAGCAGCAAAGGGGGGGACCTTCTGGAGCAGTACTTC. The rearrangement joins TRBV21-1 to TRBJ2-7; the DNA was not used to check the table's D call, TRBD2. TRBV21-1 is shown as a pseudogene. This CDR3 has 14 amino acids.

The CDR3, as DNA: TGTGCCAGCAAGCCCATGAACACTGAAGCTTTCTTT. Translating gives CASKPMNTEAFF. This rearrangement joins TRBV6-1 to TRBJ1-1, with unresolved D. V was pared by 7 bases and J by 0 bases, with 6 bases between. Germline V gene lookup returns CDR1 MNHNS and CDR2 SASEGT. The CDR3 is 12 amino acids.

The J gene is TRBJ2-5, the V gene TRBV9, with TRBD2 matching over 14 bases. Trimming removed 4 bases from V and 4 bases from J; junction bases left unmatched: 9. Germline V lookup: CDR1 SGDLS, CDR2 YYNGEE. CDR3 length equals 17 residues. This CDR3 reads CASSPGTSGGRVETQYF. For the CDR3, the DNA is TGTGCCAGCAGCCCCGGGACTAGCGGGGGCCGGGTAGAGACCCAGTACTTC.

Only one count was recorded for this clone. The genes are TRBV7-2 and TRBJ2-7, with 9 bases lining up with TRBD2. Germline assignment: CDR1 SGHTA and CDR2 FQGNSA. Germline trimming cut 5 bases from V and 5 bases from J; bases unmatched to any gene: 7. There are 14 residues in the CDR3. The CDR3 nucleotides are TGTGCCAGCAGCCCTCCGGGCGGGGGGGACGAGCAGTACTTC. Residues: CASSPPGGGDEQYF.

V gene TRBV15 combines with J gene TRBJ1-2, with D maybe TRBD1 (5 bases). This CDR3 region has 11 residues. The V gene lost 5 bases and the J gene lost 7 bases, with 8 bases spanning the gap. Germline lookup yields CDR1 LNHNV and CDR2 YYDKDF (reference sequence). CDR3 sequence reads: CATSGGGGYTF. CDR3 coding DNA: TGTGCCACCAGCGGGGGGGGTGGCTACACCTTC. Full variable domain (rest looked up from reference TRBV15 and TRBJ1-2): DAMVIQNPRYQVTQFGKPVTLSCSQTLNHNVMYWYQQKSSQAPKLLFHYYDKDFNNEADTPDNFQSRRPNTSFCFLDIRSPGLGDTAMYLCATSGGGGYTFGSGTRLTVV.

This clone was seen a single time. The genes are TRBV5-1 and TRBJ1-4, with a tentative D call TRBD1 (6 bases). The length of the CDR3 is 17 residues. CDR1 and CDR2 from the germline V gene are SGHRS and YFSETQ. Trimming left V 4 bases short and J 8 bases short, with 24 bases between. CDR3 nucleotides: TGCGCCAGCAGCCTCCGTACCCCAAACAGGGACCTCGAAAAACTGTTTTTT. Translation: CASSLRTPNRDLEKLFF.

The gene calls are TRBV19 and TRBJ1-1; D is unresolved. In germline, CDR1 is LNHDA, CDR2 SQIVND (reference sequence). The CDR3 length is 12 residues. V lost 2 bases and J 2 bases, leaving 3 bases between the germline ends. CDR3 loop: CASSITNTEAFF. The CDR3 DNA is TGTGCCAGTAGTATAACTAACACTGAAGCTTTCTTT.

The genes are TRBV4-1 and TRBJ2-7; 8 bases are shared with TRBD1. The V gene end was trimmed by 3 bases and the J gene end by 0 bases; junction bases not matched to a gene: 4. There are 15 residues in the CDR3. Germline CDR1 and CDR2: MGHRA and YSYEKL. CDR3 DNA sequence: TGCGCCAGCAGCCACGGACAGGGTGTCTCCTACGAGCAGTACTTC. This sequence encodes CASSHGQGVSYEQYF.

This sequence joins TRBV5-4 and TRBJ2-1; 14 positions agree with TRBD2. The V segment lost 5 bases and the J segment 0 bases; nucleotides outside the gene matches: 13. The germline CDR1 and CDR2 sequences are SGHNT and YYREEE (reference sequence). The CDR3 runs to 20 residues. CDR3 DNA sequence: TGTGCCAGCAGACCAGGTCCGGGACTAGCGGGAGAGAACTCCTACAATGAGCAGTTCTTC. It translates to CASRPGPGLAGENSYNEQFF.

The chain joins TRBV27 to TRBJ1-5, with 8 bases identical to TRBD1. The ends lost 1 base at V and 1 base at J; junction bases unmatched: 6. Germline CDR1 MNHEY, CDR2 SMNVEV (reference sequence). The CDR3 loop spans 17 amino acids. CDR3: CASSLWGNRGSNQPQHF. The CDR3 nucleotides are TGTGCCAGCAGTTTATGGGGTAACAGGGGGAGCAATCAGCCCCAGCATTTT.

The rearrangement uses TRBV2 and TRBJ2-3; possibly TRBD2 for D (6 bases). V was shortened by 6 bases and J by 4 bases, with 17 bases between the two germline ends. CDR3 length equals 15 residues. Germline loops: CDR1 SNHLY, CDR2 FYNNEI. The CDR3 region is CASSLGAGGADTQYF. The DNA for the CDR3 is TGTGCCAGCAGCCTAGGGGCCGGAGGGGCAGATACGCAGTATTTT.

The chain couples TRBV19 to TRBJ1-5; D may be TRBD1 (6 bases). The CDR3 has 14 amino acids. V was pared by 6 bases and J by 2 bases, with 11 bases between. The germline V gene has CDR1 LNHDA and CDR2 SQIVND (reference sequence). In nucleotides, the CDR3 is TGTGCCAGTAGCCTCAGACAGGGCAATCAGCCCCAGCATTTT. Amino acids: CASSLRQGNQPQHF.

J is TRBJ1-1 and V is TRBV7-2; 7 bases line up with TRBD1. V trimming: 1 base; J trimming: 3 bases; junction bases outside the gene matches: 11. This CDR3 is built from 17 residues. Germline values: CDR1 SGHTA, CDR2 FQGNSA. In nucleotides, the CDR3 is TGTGCCAGCAGCTTAGGCGGTCCCGGGACAGTTTACACTGAAGCTTTCTTT. Encoded protein: CASSLGGPGTVYTEAFF.

The chain has TRBV12-5 and TRBJ1-5; TRBD1 aligns across 8 bases. Germline CDR1 and CDR2: LGHNT and FRNRAP. The junction had 8 bases not matched to a gene; V was cut back by 6 bases and J by 7 bases. The CDR3 is 14 amino acids. CDR3 in amino acids: CASGRTGIFQPQHF. CDR3 coding DNA: TGTGCTAGTGGACGGACAGGGATCTTCCAGCCCCAGCATTTT.

V gene TRBV5-6 combines with J gene TRBJ2-7; D might be TRBD2 (7 bases). This CDR3 has 13 amino acids. CDR1 SGHDT and CDR2 YYEEEE come from the germline V gene. Deletions cut 4 bases from V and 6 bases from J, with 14 bases between. The CDR3 coding sequence is TGTGCCAGCAGCGGGAGGGACATTCGCGAGCAGTACTTC. Protein: CASSGRDIREQYF.

A few counts support this clone. This chain links TRBV4-1 with TRBJ1-1; possibly TRBD1 for D (5 bases). Germline CDR1 and CDR2: MGHRA and YSYEKL. The germline V and J ends were trimmed by 2 bases and 0 bases, with 13 bases remaining between them. The CDR3 consists of 16 residues. The CDR3 nucleotides are TGCGCCAGCAGCCAAATCCCCAGGGTCATGAACACTGAAGCTTTCTTT. Its protein product is CASSQIPRVMNTEAFF.

The chain has TRBV29-1 and TRBJ2-5; D might be TRBD1 (5 bases). The DNA end is a closer match to TRBJ2-7, so the J assignment may be wrong. Looked up from germline, CDR1 is SQVTM and CDR2 is ANQGSEA. This CDR3 contains 13 residues. In nucleotides, the CDR3 is TGCAGCGTTGTTACAGGCCTCTCCTACGAGCAGTACTTC. This gives the protein CSVVTGLSYEQYF.

The chain joins TRBV5-1 to TRBJ2-4; possibly TRBD2 for D (6 bases). Germline CDR1 reads SGHRS; CDR2 reads YFSETQ. The CDR3 sequence is 15 residues long. The V gene lost 1 base and the J gene lost 5 bases, with 13 bases spanning the gap. The CDR3 coding sequence is TGCGCCAGCAGCTTGCGCTCGGGGACTGAAAACATTCAGTACTTC. This encodes CASSLRSGTENIQYF.

The chain recombines TRBV28 with TRBJ2-7; D gene uncertain. V was trimmed by 6 bases and J by 0 bases, leaving 12 bases between them. The CDR3 is made up of 14 amino acids. The germline CDR1 and CDR2 sequences are MDHEN and SYDVKM. This chain's CDR3 is CASRKRGSSYEQYF. For the CDR3, the DNA is TGTGCCAGCAGGAAAAGAGGAAGCTCCTACGAGCAGTACTTC.

The chain uses TRBV7-8 and TRBJ1-6; the match to TRBD1 covers 11 bases. There are 16 residues in the CDR3. Unmatched junction bases numbered 7, after V lost 3 bases and J lost 9 bases. The germline gives CDR1 SGHVS, CDR2 FQNEAQ. For the CDR3, the DNA is TGTGCCAGCAGCTTCACCTCCGGGACAGGGGGTTCACCCCTCCACTTT. It yields the protein CASSFTSGTGGSPLHF.